The entry below describes one T cell receptor beta chain. Its antigen is currently unknown. One end of the junction does not line up with germline, which may come from a read error. This entry is derived from a study of T cells in Graves' hyperthyroidism and ophthalmopathy. Study conclusions and caveats: In the blood, most expanded thyroid clonotypes above 0.001 appeared as well. Model predictions of ophthalmopathy came a median about 6.3 months before onset. A model of 13 V-J features distinguished ophthalmopathy from stable hyperthyroidism.

Germline CDR1 DFQATT, CDR2 SNEGSKA (reference sequence). The CDR3 covers 13 residues. The blood sample dates from first hyperthyroidism diagnosis, preceding any ophthalmopathy symptoms. Amplification yielded TCR beta CDR3 regions, with RNA transcripts as the source. The study used the HTBI primer set for a first-round RT-PCR of the TCR CDR3. Each CDR3 protein is one row after TCRdb ran MiXCR on the multiplex PCR reads. Seen here are 250,000 or so distinct CDR3 sequences, around 15% observed once, and the top ten hold around 30%. This TCR was sampled from a woman aged 45-59 years with Graves' hyperthyroidism that later progressed to Graves' ophthalmopathy. Sequencing was done on a sample of blood. The chain couples TRBV20-1 to TRBJ1-2, with a possible D match to TRBD1 (6 bases). The chain's CDR3 is CSALKQGLYGCTF. Here the CDR3 DNA reads TGCAGTGCTTTGAAACAGGGCCTCTATGGCTGCACCTTC.